One sample yielded the 25 T cell receptor beta chains listed below, sequenced in a study of T cell repertoires in cytomegalovirus infection. Antigens of these TCRs are unknown. A single record per CDR3 protein comes from TCRdb applying MiXCR to the reads. The table has over 100,000 distinct CDR3 sequences, 25% to 35% seen once. The specimen comprised CD8+ T cells from cultured PBMCs, sampled from culture after CMV antigen stimulation. Every receptor here comes from a human donor in good health (CMV status not recorded). Some clones in this sample may be carry-over from other donors' samples.

The chain joins TRBV2 to TRBJ2-2; D might be TRBD1 or TRBD2, each matching 6 bases. Germline loops: CDR1 SNHLY, CDR2 FYNNEI. The CDR3 covers 14 residues. This CDR3 is CAGGQTTNTGELFF. CDR3 DNA sequence: TGTGCGGGAGGACAGACCACGAACACCGGGGAGCTGTTTTTT. Complete variable domain (other parts from reference TRBV2 and TRBJ2-2): EPEVTQTPSHQVTQMGQEVILRCVPISNHLYFYWYRQILGQKVEFLVSFYNNEISEKSEIFDDQFSVERPDGSNFTLKIRSTKLEDSAMYFCAGGQTTNTGELFFGEGSRLTVL.

This clonotype was picked up a small number of times. The CDR3 sequence: CASGGTGLYEQYF. CDR3 in DNA: TGTGCCAGCGGGGGGACAGGGCTCTACGAGCAGTACTTC. The rearrangement links TRBV12-3 or TRBV12-4 to TRBJ2-7; 9 bases are shared with TRBD1. V shed 8 bases, J shed 3 bases, and the junction held 5 bases outside the gene matches. The CDR3 is 13 residues long.

V is TRBV5-4 and J is TRBJ2-3; D remains ambiguous. With 2 bases removed from V and 7 bases from J, the gap between germline ends came to 14 bases. Germline V gene data show CDR1 as SGHNT and CDR2 as YYREEE (reference sequence). The CDR3 consists of 14 residues. CDR3 loop: CASSLGYGANTQYF. CDR3 coding DNA: TGTGCCAGCAGCTTAGGGTATGGAGCGAATACGCAGTATTTT.

The chain carries TRBV9 and TRBJ2-5, with D perhaps being TRBD1 or TRBD2 (5 bases each). This CDR3 is 14 amino acids long. Trimming took off 0 bases at V and 1 base at J, with 7 bases between the two ends. Germline-derived CDR1 and CDR2 are SGDLS and YYNGEE. CDR3 region: CASSVAGTQETQYF. The CDR3 nucleotides read TGTGCCAGCAGCGTAGCAGGGACCCAAGAGACCCAGTACTTC.

This clonotype was seen only once. The chain carries TRBV2 and TRBJ2-1, with 12 bases that match TRBD2. Looked up from germline, CDR1 is SNHLY and CDR2 is FYNNEI. Trimming at V came to 5 bases and at J to 15 bases, leaving 2 bases not matched to a gene. The CDR3 spans 11 residues. Here the CDR3 reads CASSPGLAGFF. CDR3 nucleotides: TGTGCCAGCAGTCCGGGACTAGCGGGGTTCTTC.

This clonotype was seen only once. The rearrangement links TRBV4-3 to TRBJ1-2, with 7 positions matching TRBD1. V trimming: 0 bases; J trimming: 8 bases; junction bases outside the gene matches: 9. Germline V lookup: CDR1 LGHNA, CDR2 YSLEER. The CDR3 length is 15 residues. CDR3 protein: CASSQDRGQWGGYTF. DNA of the CDR3: TGCGCCAGCAGCCAAGATCGGGGACAGTGGGGAGGCTACACCTTC.

The sample holds a few counts of this clonotype. This rearrangement joins TRBV27 to TRBJ2-4; no definite D call. Germline CDR1 MNHEY, CDR2 SMNVEV (reference sequence). The CDR3 totals 13 residues. The V end was cut by 3 bases, the J end by 0 bases, with 3 bases between. CDR3 sequence: CASSFGAKNIQYF. The DNA for the CDR3 is TGTGCCAGCAGTTTTGGAGCCAAAAACATTCAGTACTTC.

This clonotype was counted many times. The chain joins TRBV7-8 to TRBJ2-3; D gene unclear. Germline V gives CDR1 SGHVS, CDR2 FQNEAQ. Trimming pared 1 base from V and 0 bases from J, leaving 5 bases between. This CDR3 contains 14 residues. CDR3 in DNA: TGTGCCAGCAGCTTAGGCCCGAGCACAGATACGCAGTATTTT. Its protein product is CASSLGPSTDTQYF. Supplemented by reference TRBV7-8 and TRBJ2-3, the full variable domain reads GAGVSQSPRYKVAKRGQDVALRCDPISGHVSLFWYQQALGQGPEFLTYFQNEAQLDKSGLPSDRFFAERPEGSVSTLKIQRTQQEDSAVYLCASSLGPSTDTQYFGPGTRLTVL.

The chain uses TRBV7-8 and TRBJ1-4; 7 bases line up with TRBD1. Germline lookup yields CDR1 SGHVS and CDR2 FQNEAQ. Trimming took 4 bases from V and 8 from J; bases not matched to a gene: 10. There are 15 residues in the CDR3. For the CDR3, the DNA is TGTGCCAGCAGCTCCTCGGAGGGGGCCTGGGAAAAACTGTTTTTT. Encoded protein: CASSSSEGAWEKLFF.

This clonotype has a count of ten or more. The genes are TRBV6-5 and TRBJ2-1, with TRBD2 matching 9 bases. CDR1 and CDR2 from the germline V gene are MNHEY and SVGAGI. This CDR3 spans 15 amino acids. V gave up 6 bases and J gave up 3 bases; unmatched junction bases: 6. CDR3 coding DNA: TGTGCCAGCAGACCTAGCGGGGCGGTCTACAATGAGCAGTTCTTC. It yields the protein CASRPSGAVYNEQFF.

This clonotype was recorded at least ten times. V and J are TRBV6-5 and TRBJ1-6; the D gene is possibly TRBD1 (6 bases). Deletions cut 6 bases from V and 10 bases from J, with 19 bases between. Germline values: CDR1 MNHEY, CDR2 SVGAGI. The CDR3 sequence is 15 residues long. In DNA form, the CDR3 reads TGTGCCAGCAGCTCTTATGGGACACCGAACTCACCCCTCCACTTT. Its translation is CASSSYGTPNSPLHF.

This clonotype was seen more than once but under ten times. The rearrangement links TRBV7-9 to TRBJ1-6; D is uncertain. Trimming took off 2 bases at V and 8 bases at J, with 7 bases between the two ends. The CDR3 extends over 13 amino acids. Per the germline V gene, CDR1 is SEHNR and CDR2 is FQNEAQ (reference sequence). CDR3 sequence: CASSLSGYSPLHF. The CDR3 DNA reads TGTGCCAGCAGCTTATCTGGATATTCACCCCTCCACTTT. Full variable domain (remainder filled in from reference TRBV7-9 and TRBJ1-6): DTGVSQNPRHKITKRGQNVTFRCDPISEHNRLYWYRQTLGQGPEFLTYFQNEAQLEKSRLLSDRFSAERPKGSFSTLEIQRTEQGDSAMYLCASSLSGYSPLHFGNGTRLTVT.

This clonotype was seen only a few times. V and J are TRBV2 and TRBJ2-7; 10 nucleotides match TRBD2. There are 21 residues in the CDR3. From germline, CDR1 is SNHLY and CDR2 FYNNEI. Trimming cost V 3 bases and J 0 bases; bases outside gene matches: 20. The DNA for the CDR3 is TGTGCCAGCAGTGACGTTGTGGGACTAGCGAGGCGAGTCCCCAGCTCCTACGAGCAGTACTTC. Translating gives CASSDVVGLARRVPSSYEQYF.

This clonotype was counted only a few times. The rearrangement links TRBV2 to TRBJ1-1; no firm D call. Germline assignment: CDR1 SNHLY and CDR2 FYNNEI. V was shortened by 8 bases and J by 0 bases, with 4 bases between the two germline ends. The CDR3 has 11 amino acids. The CDR3 spells CASPVNTEAFF. CDR3 nucleotide sequence: TGTGCCAGCCCCGTGAACACTGAAGCTTTCTTT.

At least ten counts were recorded for this clonotype. The gene calls are TRBV7-2 and TRBJ2-7, with TRBD2 matching 7 bases. CDR1 and CDR2 (germline): SGHTA, FQGNSA. The CDR3 contains 15 residues. Trimming at V came to 1 base and at J to 1 base, leaving 4 bases not matched to a gene. This CDR3 is CASSLVAGLSYEQYF. The CDR3 DNA reads TGTGCCAGCAGCTTAGTAGCGGGCCTATCCTACGAGCAGTACTTC.

This clonotype was counted only a few times. V usage is TRBV27 and J usage is TRBJ2-7; D is undetermined. V was pared by 6 bases and J by 3 bases, with 9 bases between. Germline CDR1 reads MNHEY; CDR2 reads SMNVEV (reference sequence). The CDR3 has 12 residues. CDR3 DNA: TGTGCCAGCAGGGGGATTGGCTACGAGCAGTACTTC. Its translation: CASRGIGYEQYF.

This clonotype appeared once. The chain employs TRBV28 and TRBJ1-2; D gene uncertain. This CDR3 has 13 residues. The V and J ends lost 4 bases and 4 bases respectively, with 10 bases between them. Germline loops: CDR1 MDHEN, CDR2 SYDVKM. CDR3 residues: CASSSLGTYGYTF. The CDR3 nucleotides read TGTGCCAGCAGTTCCCTTGGAACCTATGGCTACACCTTC.

The CDR3: CASSPRMGDKETQYF. The CDR3 bases are TGTGCCAGCAGTCCTCGAATGGGGGATAAAGAGACCCAGTACTTC. This sequence joins TRBV12-3 or TRBV12-4 and TRBJ2-5; D possibly uses TRBD1 or TRBD2 (5 bases each). Trimming removed 5 bases at V and 3 bases at J, with 16 bases between. The CDR3 is made up of 15 amino acids.

This clonotype was counted between two and nine times. The genes are TRBV4-1 and TRBJ2-5; tentatively, D is TRBD1 (6 bases). V lost 1 base to trimming and J lost 5 bases, with 11 bases between them. CDR3 length: 14 amino acids. Germline lookup yields CDR1 MGHRA and CDR2 YSYEKL. The CDR3 region is CASSQARGWETQYF. The CDR3, as DNA: TGCGCCAGCAGCCAAGCGAGGGGGTGGGAGACCCAGTACTTC.

The chain carries TRBV12-3 or TRBV12-4 and TRBJ1-1; D is unresolved. The CDR3 has 12 amino acids. V lost 3 bases and J lost 0, with 2 bases in between. The CDR3 nucleotides read TGTGCCAGCAGTTTTGTGAACACTGAAGCTTTCTTT. Protein product: CASSFVNTEAFF.

This chain connects TRBV5-4 to TRBJ2-5; 12 bases line up with TRBD2. This CDR3 contains 15 residues. V gave up 5 bases and J gave up 5 bases; unmatched junction bases: 7. Germline CDR1 is SGHNT and CDR2 is YYREEE (reference sequence). CDR3 sequence reads: CASSPGLAGLETQYF. The CDR3 nucleotides read TGTGCCAGCAGTCCGGGACTAGCGGGTTTGGAGACCCAGTACTTC.

This chain links TRBV7-6 with TRBJ2-7; D is ambiguous. Looked up from germline, CDR1 is SGHVS and CDR2 is FNYEAQ. This CDR3 is built from 14 residues. The V end lost 5 bases, the J end lost 6 bases, and 17 bases lay between the germline ends. CDR3 bases: TGTGCCAGCAGCCATCCGGAGCCGCTGGCCGAGCAGTACTTC. Translation: CASSHPEPLAEQYF.

This clonotype was picked up many times. The chain recombines TRBV7-9 with TRBJ1-1; 7 nucleotides match TRBD1. This CDR3 has 14 amino acids. Trimming at V came to 3 bases and at J to 4 bases, leaving 5 bases not matched to a gene. Germline CDR1 SEHNR, CDR2 FQNEAQ (reference sequence). CDR3 loop: CASSFGGGGTEAFF. Written as DNA, the CDR3 is TGTGCCAGCAGCTTCGGAGGGGGCGGCACTGAAGCTTTCTTT.

The gene calls are TRBV27 and TRBJ2-3; TRBD2 aligns across 14 bases. The germline CDR1 and CDR2 sequences are MNHEY and SMNVEV (reference sequence). The CDR3 has 17 residues. Trimming took 4 bases from V and 4 from J; bases not matched to a gene: 7. Written as DNA, the CDR3 is TGTGCCAGCAGTTCCAAGACTAGCGGGGGGGCCTCAGATACGCAGTATTTT. This gives the protein CASSSKTSGGASDTQYF.

The chain has TRBV6-5 and TRBJ1-1; 8 positions agree with TRBD1. The germline V gene encodes CDR1 MNHEY and CDR2 SVGAGI. V was clipped by 3 bases and J by 7 bases; unmatched bases: 4. The CDR3 has 13 residues. DNA for the CDR3: TGTGCCAGCAGTTATTCACAGGGGGGTGAAGCTTTCTTT. Protein: CASSYSQGGEAFF.